The T cell receptor (beta chain) described here comes from a study of cytomegalovirus exposure and HLA in healthy donors. This CDR3 has 13 residues. Germline loops: CDR1 LGHNA, CDR2 YSLEER. V was trimmed by 1 base and J by 9 bases, leaving 12 bases between them. Details on this clone: Its antigen is unknown.

Donors showed nominal health when sampled, although they likely had unrecorded immune exposures. Points from the study as a whole: It was reportedly the case that the classifier diagnosed cytomegalovirus status with high specificity and sensitivity.

Primers for the PCR totalled 60 Vbeta and 13 Jbeta. Repertoires were generated with immunoSEQ multiplex PCR, while TCRdb's copy carries only in-frame clones and drops some. The repertoire holds 150,000 to 200,000 clones, with 75% to 90% as singletons. This chain connects TRBV4-3 to TRBJ1-1, with D uncertain. The sequence came from a woman in her fifties or sixties in good health and CMV-seropositive. Sample: PBMCs. The CDR3 region is CASSQGRHGKAFF. The CDR3 bases are TGCGCCAGCAGCCAAGGTCGACACGGGAAAGCTTTCTTT.